The 30 T cell receptor beta chains in this list originate from one sample, sequenced in a study of shared clonotypes between healthy human individuals. The repertoire was sequenced with immunoSEQ multiplex PCR; TCRdb's copy has only in-frame clones and lacks some. The data contain 2,100,000 or so clones, more than 90% of them singletons. Sample: naive CD4+ T cells sorted from blood. The subset denotes: CD45RA+ positively selected. The receptor set was obtained from a man aged 18 to 29 in good health.

The chain joins TRBV6-5 to TRBJ1-6; D is possibly TRBD1 (5 bases). V was clipped by 6 bases and J by 10 bases, with 16 bases between them. The germline gives CDR1 MNHEY, CDR2 SVGAGI. The CDR3 sequence is 14 residues long. The CDR3 spells CASSSDRGGSPLHF. DNA for the CDR3: TGTGCCAGCAGCTCCGACAGAGGCGGGTCACCCCTCCACTTT.

The V and J genes are TRBV7-2 and TRBJ2-7; D ambiguous. The germline V and J ends were trimmed by 4 bases and 6 bases, with 13 bases remaining between them. The CDR3 length is 13 residues. Germline loops: CDR1 SGHTA, CDR2 FQGNSA. CDR3 protein: CASSSLMGLEQYF. DNA for the CDR3: TGTGCCAGCAGCTCCCTAATGGGCCTCGAGCAGTACTTC.

V usage is TRBV6-5 and J usage is TRBJ2-5; 11 bases line up with TRBD2. Germline values: CDR1 MNHEY, CDR2 SVGAGI. V was pared by 6 bases and J by 5 bases, with 5 bases of the junction left unmatched. This CDR3 contains 14 residues. The CDR3 reads CASRIAGGPETQYF. For the CDR3, the DNA is TGTGCCAGCAGAATAGCGGGAGGGCCTGAGACCCAGTACTTC.

This sequence joins TRBV9 and TRBJ2-1; maybe TRBD1 (5 bases). The CDR3 extends over 16 amino acids. Trimming stripped 3 bases from V and 0 bases from J, with 13 bases between. Germline V CDR1 and CDR2: SGDLS, YYNGEE. CDR3 DNA: TGTGCCAGCAGCGCCAGGGCCTCCCTCTCCTACAATGAGCAGTTCTTC. Translated, it gives CASSARASLSYNEQFF.

As DNA, the CDR3 is TGTGCCAGCAGCAGAGGGACAGGGGTGGAGACCCAGTACTTC. It yields the protein CASSRGTGVETQYF. The chain carries TRBV7-9 and TRBJ2-5; 10 nucleotides align to TRBD1. The CDR3 loop spans 14 amino acids. J lost 5 bases, V lost 5 bases, and 5 bases had no gene match. In germline, CDR1 is SEHNR, CDR2 FQNEAQ (reference sequence).

The gene calls are TRBV18 and TRBJ2-5; no clear D. Trimming removed 4 bases at V and 3 bases at J, with 9 bases between. The CDR3 extends over 13 amino acids. Looked up from germline, CDR1 is KGHSH and CDR2 is LQKENI. The CDR3 bases are TGTGCCAGCTCACGGGGTCCCGAAGAGACCCAGTACTTC. Translation: CASSRGPEETQYF.

This chain joins TRBV28 and TRBJ1-5, with D possibly being TRBD1 (5 bases). The CDR3 length is 15 residues. Per the germline V gene, CDR1 is MDHEN and CDR2 is SYDVKM. The V gene lost 7 bases and the J gene lost 0 bases, with 13 bases spanning the gap. The CDR3 sequence is CASIMRGTSNQPQHF. In nucleotides, the CDR3 is TGTGCCAGCATCATGAGGGGCACTAGCAATCAGCCCCAGCATTTT.

This sequence joins TRBV11-2 and TRBJ2-7; D gene uncertain. The germline V and J ends were trimmed by 1 base and 0 bases, with 10 bases remaining between them. In germline, CDR1 is SGHAT, CDR2 FQNNGV. There are 15 residues in the CDR3. CDR3 region: CASSLGDRSSYEQYF. The DNA of the CDR3 is TGTGCCAGCAGCTTAGGGGATAGGAGCTCCTACGAGCAGTACTTC.

The chain uses TRBV7-2 and TRBJ2-1; unclear D gene. Germline V CDR1 and CDR2: SGHTA, FQGNSA. The V gene lost 3 bases and the J gene lost 6 bases, with 9 bases spanning the gap. The CDR3 is 13 amino acids. Here the CDR3 DNA reads TGTGCCAGCAGCTTCCCCCTAGTCAATGAGCAGTTCTTC. Translating it yields CASSFPLVNEQFF.

This clone was counted a single time. V gene TRBV5-1 combines with J gene TRBJ2-3; a weak D match, TRBD2 (7 bases). The V and J ends lost 0 bases and 3 bases respectively, with 11 bases between them. The germline CDR1 and CDR2 sequences are SGHRS and YFSETQ. CDR3 length: 15 residues. The CDR3 sequence: CASSLVGGRTDTQYF. CDR3 in DNA: TGCGCCAGCAGCTTGGTCGGGGGGCGGACAGATACGCAGTATTTT.

This sequence joins TRBV5-1 and TRBJ2-7, with D perhaps matching TRBD2 (7 bases). Germline CDR1 and CDR2: SGHRS and YFSETQ. The V end lost 4 bases, the J end lost 9 bases, and 11 bases lay between the germline ends. This CDR3 is 11 amino acids long. CDR3 loop: CASSRGAGQYF. The CDR3 nucleotides read TGCGCCAGCAGCCGGGGGGCCGGGCAGTACTTC.

The V gene is TRBV10-2, the J gene TRBJ2-2, with D maybe TRBD1 (6 bases). V was shortened by 6 bases and J by 1 base, with 12 bases between the two germline ends. CDR1 and CDR2 (germline): WSHSY, SAAADI. The CDR3 runs 15 residues. The CDR3: CASSLDRMNTGELFF. Written as DNA, the CDR3 is TGCGCCAGCAGCTTAGACAGGATGAACACCGGGGAGCTGTTTTTT.

The V and J genes are TRBV27 and TRBJ1-5; D is possibly TRBD1 (6 bases). The CDR3 totals 16 residues. Germline V gene lookup returns CDR1 MNHEY and CDR2 SMNVEV (reference sequence). Trimming shortened V by 2 bases and J by 6 bases, and 17 bases separated the two germline ends. The CDR3 bases are TGTGCCAGCAGTTTAGATCCCCGAACCAGGGGTCAGCCCCAGCATTTT. This codes for CASSLDPRTRGQPQHF.

The chain couples TRBV6-5 to TRBJ2-5; D might be TRBD1 (6 bases). The CDR3 consists of 15 residues. CDR1 and CDR2 from the germline V gene are MNHEY and SVGAGI. Deletions cut 5 bases from V and 1 base from J, with 14 bases between. This chain's CDR3 is CASSPGTTIQETQYF. DNA of the CDR3: TGTGCCAGCAGTCCCGGGACAACAATCCAAGAGACCCAGTACTTC.

V usage is TRBV7-2 and J usage is TRBJ2-5; 7 bases match TRBD2. The CDR3 loop spans 14 amino acids. CDR1 SGHTA and CDR2 FQGNSA come from the germline V gene. V dropped 5 bases and J dropped 7; count of bases not matched to a gene: 10. The CDR3 DNA is TGTGCCAGCAGCACCCTAGCGGTGGGGGGGACCCAGTACTTC. This codes for CASSTLAVGGTQYF.

This chain connects TRBV7-8 to TRBJ2-3, with D uncertain. Germline CDR1 reads SGHVS; CDR2 reads FQNEAQ. The CDR3 consists of 13 residues. V was clipped by 6 bases and J by 6 bases, with 13 bases between them. The CDR3 bases are TGTGCCAGCAGAAATACGGGCCCCGATACGCAGTATTTT. This translates into CASRNTGPDTQYF.

This CDR3 reads CAMMGQGNTEAFF. Written as DNA, the CDR3 is TGTGCCATGATGGGACAGGGGAACACTGAAGCTTTCTTT. This chain joins TRBV10-3 and TRBJ1-1; 9 bases map to TRBD1. The germline V gene encodes CDR1 ENHRY and CDR2 SYGVKD. The trim removed 9 bases at V and 1 base at J, leaving 3 bases unmatched. The CDR3 loop spans 13 amino acids.

J is TRBJ1-2 and V is TRBV21-1. TRBV21-1 is tagged as a pseudogene. This CDR3 has 15 residues. The CDR3 sequence: CASSNKRQLEDGYTF. The DNA of the CDR3 is TGTGCCAGCAGCAATAAAAGGCAGCTGGAAGATGGCTACACCTTC.

In DNA form, the CDR3 reads TGTGCCAGCAGGCCACCGGCACTTTACGAGCAGTACTTC. Its protein is CASRPPALYEQYF. The V gene is TRBV28, the J gene TRBJ2-7; D uncertain. Trimming removed 6 bases at V and 4 bases at J, with 13 bases between. Germline V gene sequence: CDR1 MDHEN, CDR2 SYDVKM. The CDR3 is made up of 13 amino acids.

The chain has TRBV19 and TRBJ2-7; tentative D call: TRBD2 (6 bases). CDR3 length: 13 amino acids. The germline V gene has CDR1 LNHDA and CDR2 SQIVND (reference sequence). Trimming shortened V by 8 bases and J by 3 bases, and 14 bases separated the two germline ends. The CDR3 DNA reads as TGTGCCAGTCGGGCGGGGTATGGCTACGAGCAGTACTTC. Residues: CASRAGYGYEQYF.

This sequence joins TRBV7-2 and TRBJ1-6, with D possibly matching TRBD1 (6 bases). V lost 1 base and J lost 5, with 9 bases in between. The CDR3 is made up of 15 amino acids. Germline values: CDR1 SGHTA, CDR2 FQGNSA. CDR3 DNA sequence: TGTGCCAGCAGCTTAGGAGGGGGGGATAATTCACCCCTCCACTTT. Translating gives CASSLGGGDNSPLHF. Combining the CDR3 with reference TRBV7-2 and TRBJ1-6 gives the whole variable domain GAGVSQSPSNKVTEKGKDVELRCDPISGHTALYWYRQSLGQGLEFLIYFQGNSAPDKSGLPSDRFSAERTGGSVSTLTIQRTQQEDSAVYLCASSLGGGDNSPLHFGNGTRLTVT.

The chain couples TRBV9 to TRBJ1-3, with 10 bases aligning to TRBD1. Germline V gene sequence: CDR1 SGDLS, CDR2 YYNGEE. The CDR3 contains 15 residues. V lost 4 bases to trimming and J lost 4 bases; unmatched junction nucleotides: 5. The CDR3 DNA sequence: TGTGCCAGCAGCACCGGGACAGGGGTGGGAAACACCATATATTTT. Translated, it gives CASSTGTGVGNTIYF.

The chain links TRBV6-1 to TRBJ2-7; 8 nucleotides match TRBD2. V shed 4 bases, J shed 1 base, and the junction held 6 bases outside the gene matches. Germline assignment: CDR1 MNHNS and CDR2 SASEGT. The CDR3 loop spans 15 amino acids. CDR3 coding DNA: TGTGCCAGCAGTGCGGTGGCTAGCGGGTCCTACGAGCAGTACTTC. Its protein is CASSAVASGSYEQYF.

The chain links TRBV30 to TRBJ1-3; D unresolved. The CDR3 has 13 amino acids. Germline V gene data show CDR1 as GTSNPN and CDR2 as SVGIG (reference sequence). Trimming stripped 4 bases from V and 0 bases from J, with 7 bases between. The CDR3 region is CAWTRPSGNTIYF. In nucleotides, the CDR3 is TGTGCCTGGACCCGTCCCTCTGGAAACACCATATATTTT.

The genes are TRBV25-1 and TRBJ1-2; D is possibly TRBD1 (5 bases). V dropped 4 bases and J dropped 4 bases, with 13 bases sitting between them. This CDR3 is built from 14 residues. Germline V gene sequence: CDR1 MGHDK, CDR2 SYGVNS. The CDR3 nucleotides are TGTGCCAGCAGTGCTACAGGTACCTCCTATGGCTACACCTTC. The encoded protein is CASSATGTSYGYTF.

The chain recombines TRBV2 with TRBJ2-3, with unresolved D. Germline V CDR1 and CDR2: SNHLY, FYNNEI. V lost 1 base and J lost 3, with 5 bases in between. This CDR3 is 13 amino acids long. CDR3 sequence (DNA): TGTGCCAGCAGTGAAGGTGCAACAGATACGCAGTATTTT. The encoded protein is CASSEGATDTQYF.

The chain uses TRBV4-3 and TRBJ2-7; TRBD1 agrees at 8 bases. The length of the CDR3 is 15 residues. Losses at the gene ends were 3 bases for V and 4 bases for J; bases not matched to a gene: 8. Germline loops: CDR1 LGHNA, CDR2 YSLEER. The CDR3 DNA follows: TGCGCCAGCAGCCAGGCAAGGACAGGGAGGTACGAGCAGTACTTC. Amino acids: CASSQARTGRYEQYF.

Details on this clone: This CDR3 is also generated by other DNA sequences in the sample. This rearrangement joins TRBV18 to TRBJ1-1; D is ambiguous. Germline V gene sequence: CDR1 KGHSH, CDR2 LQKENI. The V gene lost 3 bases and the J gene lost 0 bases, with 8 bases spanning the gap. The CDR3 is 14 residues long. The chain's CDR3 is CASSPVQLNTEAFF. CDR3 DNA sequence: TGTGCCAGCTCACCGGTACAGCTGAACACTGAAGCTTTCTTT.

The chain joins TRBV11-2 to TRBJ2-2; 7 bases agree with TRBD2. V shed 7 bases, J shed 4 bases, and the junction held 12 bases outside the gene matches. The CDR3 has 16 residues. CDR1 SGHAT and CDR2 FQNNGV come from the germline V gene. CDR3 in amino acids: CASTRGGAQVTGELFF. As DNA, the CDR3 is TGTGCCAGCACCCGGGGAGGGGCGCAGGTCACCGGGGAGCTGTTTTTT.

V gene TRBV7-6 combines with J gene TRBJ1-2, with D tentatively TRBD1 (6 bases). V lost 3 bases, J lost 7 bases, and 12 bases lay in between. This CDR3 has 13 residues. Looked up from germline, CDR1 is SGHVS and CDR2 is FNYEAQ. The CDR3 loop is CASSLRQESGYTF. CDR3 nucleotide sequence: TGTGCCAGCAGCTTGAGACAGGAGAGTGGCTACACCTTC.